The 26 T cell receptor beta chains below come from one sample, sequenced in a study of blood T cell repertoires in COVID-19. Assay: immunoSEQ multiplex PCR; the TCRdb copy retains only in-frame clones and omits some. The data show about 50,000 clones, around 73% seen once. What was sequenced was PBMCs or T cells enriched from blood (not recorded which). The source is a woman aged 50 to 65 with acute COVID-19.

V usage is TRBV6-5 and J usage is TRBJ2-2; tentatively, D is TRBD2 (5 bases). In germline, CDR1 is MNHEY, CDR2 SVGAGI. Between the trimmed V and J ends, which lost 0 bases and 7 bases, there was a span of 12 bases. The CDR3 runs to 15 residues. The CDR3 spells CASSYSAGILGELFF. In DNA form, the CDR3 reads TGTGCCAGCAGTTACTCAGCCGGGATTCTCGGGGAGCTGTTTTTT.

The CDR3 DNA follows: TGTGCCAGCAGCTTAACAGGTGCTAGCGGAGGGGGCAATGAGCAGTTCTTC. This codes for CASSLTGASGGGNEQFF. The chain joins TRBV7-8 to TRBJ2-1, with D possibly matching TRBD2 (7 bases). V lost 2 bases, J lost 6 bases, and 20 bases lay in between. This CDR3 is 17 amino acids long. CDR1 is SGHVS and CDR2 is FQNEAQ in the germline V gene.

CDR3 sequence reads: CASSQGQGADTQYF. CDR3 nucleotides: TGTGCCAGCAGCCAGGGACAGGGCGCAGATACGCAGTATTTT. The chain links TRBV7-9 to TRBJ2-3; 9 bases map to TRBD1. The CDR3 totals 14 residues. Germline values: CDR1 SEHNR, CDR2 FQNEAQ (reference sequence). After removal of 5 bases from V and 4 bases from J, the junction contained 4 bases not matched to a gene.

The chain has TRBV30 and TRBJ2-1, with TRBD1 matching 7 bases. V lost 3 bases to trimming and J lost 2 bases; unmatched junction nucleotides: 13. The CDR3 contains 17 residues. Germline V gene data show CDR1 as GTSNPN and CDR2 as SVGIG (reference sequence). The CDR3 DNA follows: TGTGCCTGGAGCCGTTCAGGGGGATTTAGTACCTACAATGAGCAGTTCTTC. Its protein product is CAWSRSGGFSTYNEQFF.

The chain recombines TRBV3-1 (or the pseudogene TRBV3-2) with TRBJ1-1, with D possibly being TRBD1 (5 bases). Germline CDR1 LGHDT, CDR2 YNNKEL (reference sequence). Between the trimmed V and J ends, which lost 1 base and 1 base, there was a span of 13 bases. This CDR3 has 16 amino acids. CDR3 loop: CASSQAEGQGNTEAFF. CDR3 DNA: TGTGCCAGCAGCCAAGCCGAAGGACAAGGGAACACTGAAGCTTTCTTT.

To note about this clone: Other DNA sequences from this sample encode an identical CDR3 as well. J is TRBJ2-3 and V is TRBV13; 8 bases map to TRBD2. Germline CDR1 and CDR2: PRHDT and FYEKMQ (reference sequence). The CDR3 is 15 amino acids. With 0 bases clipped from V and 6 bases from J, the junction kept 5 bases outside the gene matches. CDR3 protein: CASSLGSGGGDTQYF. The CDR3 DNA is TGTGCCAGCAGCTTAGGGAGCGGGGGAGGGGATACGCAGTATTTT.

CDR3 sequence reads: CASSLVSGPANYGYTF. Here the CDR3 DNA reads TGCGCCAGCAGCTTGGTCTCAGGGCCAGCTAACTATGGCTACACCTTC. The V call is TRBV5-1, the J call TRBJ1-2, with D perhaps TRBD1 (5 bases). Germline V gives CDR1 SGHRS, CDR2 YFSETQ. There are 16 residues in the CDR3. With 0 bases removed from V and 0 bases from J, the gap between germline ends came to 12 bases. Full variable domain (outside the CDR3, taken from reference TRBV5-1 and TRBJ1-2): KAGVTQTPRYLIKTRGQQVTLSCSPISGHRSVSWYQQTPGQGLQFLFEYFSETQRNKGNFPGRFSGRQFSNSRSEMNVSTLELGDSALYLCASSLVSGPANYGYTFGSGTRLTVV.

The chain joins TRBV5-6 to TRBJ1-5; D remains ambiguous. The CDR3 runs 14 residues. V lost 0 bases to trimming and J lost 7 bases, with 11 bases between them. Germline assignment: CDR1 SGHDT and CDR2 YYEEEE. The CDR3 loop is CASSLGGVTQPQHF. The DNA of the CDR3 is TGTGCCAGCAGCTTGGGGGGAGTCACGCAGCCCCAGCATTTT.

This clone was observed a few times. This chain connects TRBV18 to TRBJ2-2; the match to TRBD1 covers 8 bases. Germline V gives CDR1 KGHSH, CDR2 LQKENI. V was pared by 0 bases and J by 4 bases, with 1 base of the junction left unmatched. CDR3 length equals 15 residues. The CDR3 DNA sequence: TGTGCCAGCTCACCACCGGGACAGGCCACCGGGGAGCTGTTTTTT. As protein: CASSPPGQATGELFF.

CDR3 region: CATSDPRVSDTQYF. The CDR3 nucleotides read TGTGCCACCAGTGACCCCCGGGTCTCAGATACGCAGTATTTT. The chain is built from TRBV24-1 and TRBJ2-3, with unresolved D. The V gene lost 4 bases and the J gene lost 4 bases, with 11 bases spanning the gap. The CDR3 is 14 residues long. The V gene's germline CDR1 is KGHDR and CDR2 SFDVKD.

A few counts support this clone. The CDR3 region is CASSPRGRERGTEAFF. Here the CDR3 DNA reads TGTGCCAGCAGCCCCCGCGGGAGGGAGAGAGGCACTGAAGCTTTCTTT. The chain combines TRBV7-8 with TRBJ1-1; D ambiguous. V was shortened by 5 bases and J by 4 bases, with 20 bases between the two germline ends. CDR3 size: 16 residues. In germline, CDR1 is SGHVS, CDR2 FQNEAQ.

Only a few counts were recorded for this clone. V is TRBV2 and J is TRBJ2-5; 7 bases are shared with TRBD2. Germline V gives CDR1 SNHLY, CDR2 FYNNEI. V shed 4 bases and J 5 bases; nucleotides not matched to a gene: 7. The CDR3 is 14 residues long. In DNA, the CDR3 is TGTGCCAGCAGTGCTAGCGGACTGGGGGAGACCCAGTACTTC. This gives the protein CASSASGLGETQYF.

This clone appeared a single time. CDR3 in amino acids: CASSDSFNEQFF. CDR3 coding DNA: TGTGCCAGCAGCGACAGTTTCAATGAGCAGTTCTTC. V gene TRBV6-5 combines with J gene TRBJ2-1, with D maybe TRBD1 (5 bases). The CDR3 spans 12 residues. Trimming stripped 6 bases from V and 6 bases from J, with 9 bases between. Looked up from germline, CDR1 is MNHEY and CDR2 is SVGAGI.

The J gene is TRBJ1-4, the V gene TRBV3-1 (or the pseudogene TRBV3-2); a possible D gene is TRBD1 (6 bases). This CDR3 is built from 12 residues. The V and J ends lost 8 bases and 8 bases respectively, with 12 bases between them. Looked up from germline, CDR1 is LGHDT and CDR2 is YNNKEL (reference sequence). CDR3 residues: CASWSRGEKLFF. CDR3 nucleotides: TGTGCCAGCTGGTCCAGGGGCGAAAAACTGTTTTTT.

This chain uses TRBV19 with TRBJ1-4, with a tentative D call TRBD1 (5 bases). Germline-derived CDR1 and CDR2 are LNHDA and SQIVND (reference sequence). V shed 5 bases and J shed 0 bases, with 7 bases lying between them. The CDR3 extends over 14 amino acids. The CDR3 protein is CASSGQATNEKLFF. The CDR3 nucleotides read TGTGCCAGTAGTGGACAAGCAACTAATGAAAAACTGTTTTTT.

The CDR3 sequence: CAWNSRGAAETQYF. The CDR3 bases are TGTGCCTGGAATTCCCGGGGGGCCGCCGAGACCCAGTACTTC. The chain joins TRBV30 to TRBJ2-5, with a weak D call TRBD2 (7 bases). V lost 4 bases to trimming and J lost 5 bases, with 17 bases between them. The CDR3 has 14 residues. Germline-derived CDR1 and CDR2 are GTSNPN and SVGIG (reference sequence).

The chain links TRBV28 to TRBJ1-5, with 7 bases aligning to TRBD1. The V segment lost 9 bases and the J segment 5 bases; nucleotides outside the gene matches: 16. This CDR3 has 16 residues. In germline, CDR1 is MDHEN, CDR2 SYDVKM. CDR3 residues: CASRRDRHLGDQPQHF. CDR3 DNA sequence: TGTGCCAGTCGCCGGGACAGACACCTCGGTGATCAGCCCCAGCATTTT. Using reference TRBV28 and TRBJ1-5 for the parts outside the CDR3, the full variable domain is DVKVTQSSRYLVKRTGEKVFLECVQDMDHENMFWYRQDPGLGLRLIYFSYDVKMKEKGDIPEGYSVSREKKERFSLILESASTNQTSMYLCASRRDRHLGDQPQHFGDGTRLSIL.

This chain joins TRBV6-5 and TRBJ2-3; TRBD2 aligns across 7 bases. Per germline, CDR1 MNHEY and CDR2 SVGAGI. The trim removed 0 bases at V and 5 bases at J, leaving 2 bases unmatched. The length of the CDR3 is 14 residues. The CDR3 protein is CASSYSGGKDTQYF. The CDR3 bases are TGTGCCAGCAGTTACTCGGGGGGGAAAGATACGCAGTATTTT.

This clone was found a few times. The rearrangement uses TRBV28 and TRBJ1-2, with no clear D. The CDR3 has 12 amino acids. The germline V and J ends were trimmed by 7 bases and 5 bases, with 11 bases remaining between them. Germline CDR1 is MDHEN and CDR2 is SYDVKM. CDR3 sequence (DNA): TGTGCCAGCACTGATAGGGAGTATGGCTACACCTTC. Protein product: CASTDREYGYTF.

J is TRBJ2-7 and V is TRBV14; 8 positions match TRBD2. Germline values: CDR1 SGHDN, CDR2 FVKESK. The CDR3 has 16 amino acids. The ends lost 4 bases at V and 7 bases at J; junction bases unmatched: 15. The CDR3 sequence is CASSPRRAGAPTEQYF. The CDR3 DNA sequence: TGTGCCAGCAGCCCGCGCCGAGCGGGGGCACCTACAGAGCAGTACTTC.

The chain has TRBV12-3 or TRBV12-4 and TRBJ1-4; 7 positions match TRBD1. This CDR3 contains 12 residues. J lost 13 bases, V lost 3 bases, and 5 bases had no gene match. The CDR3 sequence: CASSFRDRSLFF. CDR3 in DNA: TGTGCCAGCAGTTTCAGGGACAGATCACTGTTTTTT.

The V call is TRBV4-2, the J call TRBJ2-3, with TRBD2 as a possible D gene (6 bases). The CDR3 contains 15 residues. V was clipped by 0 bases and J by 9 bases, with 16 bases between them. In germline, CDR1 is LGHNA, CDR2 YNFKEQ. The CDR3 DNA reads TGTGCCAGCAGCCAAGACCGATGGGAGCGGGTGACGCAGTATTTT. Translated: CASSQDRWERVTQYF.

This clone was seen only once. This rearrangement joins TRBV6-5 to TRBJ2-1, with 9 bases that match TRBD1. The CDR3 length is 15 residues. CDR1 is MNHEY, CDR2 SVGAGI, per germline. Trimming removed 4 bases from V and 4 bases from J; junction bases left unmatched: 5. DNA of the CDR3: TGTGCCAGCAGTTCTCAACAGGGGGCTTACAATGAGCAGTTCTTC. Translated, it gives CASSSQQGAYNEQFF.

V usage is TRBV5-6 and J usage is TRBJ2-7, with 7 bases identical to TRBD1. J was trimmed by 6 bases and V by 4 bases; bases with no gene match: 4. The CDR3 consists of 12 residues. Germline V gene sequence: CDR1 SGHDT, CDR2 YYEEEE. The CDR3 protein is CASSLGTVEQYF. DNA for the CDR3: TGTGCCAGCAGCCTGGGGACAGTCGAGCAGTACTTC.

The chain uses TRBV4-1 and TRBJ1-2; 7 bases fit TRBD1. Germline CDR1 MGHRA, CDR2 YSYEKL. The trim removed 3 bases at V and 0 bases at J, leaving 4 bases unmatched. The CDR3 is 15 amino acids. CDR3 in amino acids: CASSHPGTANYGYTF. The CDR3 DNA is TGCGCCAGCAGCCATCCCGGGACAGCTAACTATGGCTACACCTTC.

The rearrangement joins TRBV6-1 to TRBJ1-4, with TRBD1 matching over 7 bases. Germline V gene sequence: CDR1 MNHNS, CDR2 SASEGT. V dropped 3 bases and J dropped 6; count of bases not matched to a gene: 7. CDR3 length: 15 amino acids. CDR3 sequence reads: CASSDVRTGYEKLFF. In DNA form, the CDR3 reads TGTGCCAGCAGTGATGTGAGGACAGGTTATGAAAAACTGTTTTTT.